The 16 T cell receptor beta chains given below trace back to one sample, sequenced in a study of T-cell memory formation after mild COVID-19. One entry per CDR3 protein, called by TCRdb with MiXCR from the 5' RACE reads. Counted here are 200,000 to 250,000 distinct CDR3 sequences, more than 8% occurring once; the ten biggest clones make up 22%. Sequencing input: PBMCs or a T cell subset sorted from them (not recorded which). These receptors were obtained from a man between 18 and 29 years old who had mild COVID-19 (a few samples of this study predate the infection). Cell type and time point are not known.

This clonotype has a handful of counts. This chain connects TRBV12-3 or TRBV12-4 to TRBJ1-1, with 8 bases lining up with TRBD1. CDR3 length equals 14 residues. The trim removed 6 bases at V and 5 bases at J, leaving 8 bases unmatched. In nucleotides, the CDR3 is TGTGCCAGCAGCTTACTCAGGGGGCGGACTGAAGCTTTCTTT. This sequence encodes CASSLLRGRTEAFF.

This clonotype was detected a few times. The CDR3: CATGVRGLSYEQYF. The CDR3 DNA reads as TGTGCCACCGGAGTTAGGGGATTGTCCTACGAGCAGTACTTC. The chain combines TRBV27 with TRBJ2-7; possibly TRBD1 for D (5 bases). The CDR3 has 14 amino acids. Per the germline V gene, CDR1 is MNHEY and CDR2 is SMNVEV (reference sequence). Between the trimmed V and J ends, which lost 10 bases and 1 base, there was a span of 17 bases.

The V gene is TRBV24-1, the J gene TRBJ1-1; no clear D gene. Trimming left V 6 bases short and J 8 bases short, with 9 bases between. This CDR3 contains 11 residues. Germline CDR1 reads KGHDR; CDR2 reads SFDVKD. The CDR3 is CATSFGREAFF. In DNA form, the CDR3 reads TGTGCCACCAGTTTTGGTCGAGAAGCTTTCTTT.

The CDR3 DNA sequence: TGTGCCAGCAGTACCGGCGCAGTGAACACCGGGGAGCTGTTTTTT. It codes for CASSTGAVNTGELFF. The V gene is TRBV6-2 or TRBV6-3, the J gene TRBJ2-2; D not resolved. The length of the CDR3 is 15 residues. Germline values: CDR1 MNHEY, CDR2 SVGEGT. Trimming took off 5 bases at V and 1 base at J, with 11 bases between the two ends.

This chain connects TRBV28 to TRBJ1-2; D gene ambiguous. V was pared by 5 bases and J by 7 bases, with 14 bases between. This CDR3 is 13 amino acids long. CDR1 is MDHEN and CDR2 is SYDVKM in the germline V gene. DNA of the CDR3: TGTGCCAGCAGTCCCCCAGGTTTTCGTGGCTACACCTTC. It specifies CASSPPGFRGYTF.

There are a few counts of this clonotype. The chain uses TRBV4-1 and TRBJ2-7, with D unresolved. In germline, CDR1 is MGHRA, CDR2 YSYEKL. V lost 0 bases and J lost 0, with 9 bases in between. The CDR3 is 15 residues long. Here the CDR3 reads CASSQDSFPSYEQYF. Here the CDR3 DNA reads TGCGCCAGCAGCCAAGATAGTTTCCCCTCCTACGAGCAGTACTTC.

This chain joins TRBV2 and TRBJ2-3; D gene uncertain. Germline V gene lookup returns CDR1 SNHLY and CDR2 FYNNEI. This CDR3 has 15 amino acids. V shed 3 bases and J shed 4 bases, with 14 bases lying between them. In DNA, the CDR3 is TGTGCCAGCAGTGAGGTGGGCCAAAGCGCAGATACGCAGTATTTT. It translates to CASSEVGQSADTQYF.

The V gene is TRBV7-2, the J gene TRBJ1-3; D is unresolved. CDR3 length equals 16 residues. V lost 6 bases to trimming and J lost 5 bases, with 20 bases between them. Germline values: CDR1 SGHTA, CDR2 FQGNSA. CDR3 amino acids: CASRPPAGLERNTIYF. The CDR3 region has the DNA TGTGCCAGCAGGCCACCCGCCGGACTCGAACGAAACACCATATATTTT. Using reference TRBV7-2 and TRBJ1-3 for the parts outside the CDR3, the full variable domain is GAGVSQSPSNKVTEKGKDVELRCDPISGHTALYWYRQSLGQGLEFLIYFQGNSAPDKSGLPSDRFSAERTGGSVSTLTIQRTQQEDSAVYLCASRPPAGLERNTIYFGEGSWLTVV.

This clonotype was seen a few times. The chain is built from TRBV19 and TRBJ1-1; D perhaps matches TRBD1 (5 bases). CDR1 is LNHDA and CDR2 is SQIVND in the germline V gene (reference sequence). This CDR3 is 14 amino acids long. V was cut by 6 bases and J by 3 bases, with 14 bases left in between. CDR3 DNA sequence: TGTGCCAGTAGGAACCCAGGGTTGGACACTGAAGCTTTCTTT. Translation gives CASRNPGLDTEAFF.

The chain links TRBV6-2 or TRBV6-3 to TRBJ2-7, with D perhaps matching TRBD2 (5 bases). V lost 9 bases and J 4 bases, leaving 19 bases between the germline ends. CDR1 and CDR2 from the germline V gene are MNHEY and SVGEGT. CDR3 length equals 14 residues. The CDR3 here is CASGGSGPNYEQYV. The DNA of the CDR3 is TGTGCCAGTGGAGGATCCGGGCCAAATTACGAGCAGTACGTC.

A few counts support this clonotype. The rearrangement links TRBV5-1 to TRBJ1-1; TRBD1 aligns across 7 bases. Germline CDR1 SGHRS, CDR2 YFSETQ. The trim removed 4 bases at V and 5 bases at J, leaving 17 bases unmatched. There are 17 residues in the CDR3. In nucleotides, the CDR3 is TGCGCCAGCAGCCCCTCCGGGACAGCACTCTTTCGGACTGAAGCTTTCTTT. Residues: CASSPSGTALFRTEAFF.

In its sample, this clonotype was seen many times. CDR3 nucleotides: TGTGCCACCAGTGATTTACAGGGGGAATATGAGCAGTTCTTC. Translating it yields CATSDLQGEYEQFF. The chain has TRBV24-1 and TRBJ2-1; the match to TRBD1 covers 8 bases. Germline values: CDR1 KGHDR, CDR2 SFDVKD. V dropped 1 base and J dropped 8; count of bases not matched to a gene: 3. This CDR3 has 14 amino acids.

This clonotype was seen ten or more times. This chain links TRBV4-3 with TRBJ2-4; D remains unclear. CDR1 is LGHNA, CDR2 YSLEER, per germline. The CDR3 runs 14 residues. Deletions cut 0 bases from V and 4 bases from J, with 7 bases between. The CDR3, as DNA: TGCGCCAGCAGCCAAGACCCGCGAAAAAACATTCAGTACTTC. This translates into CASSQDPRKNIQYF.

On this clonotype: Just one base apart from a much larger clone, this may be a read error. V usage is TRBV7-2 and J usage is TRBJ2-4; the D is unclear. Germline loops: CDR1 SGHTA, CDR2 FQGNSA. This CDR3 is 16 amino acids long. The CDR3 DNA reads TGTGCCAGCAGCCCCCCCGGGTCGATAGCCAAAAACACTCAGTACTTC. It encodes CASSPPGSIAKNTQYF.

The chain couples TRBV5-1 to TRBJ2-1, with 9 bases lining up with TRBD1. The CDR3 is 14 residues long. V lost 2 bases, J lost 4 bases, and 1 base stayed unmatched. Germline CDR1 is SGHRS and CDR2 is YFSETQ. The CDR3 is CASSFDRGYNEQFF. In nucleotides, the CDR3 is TGCGCCAGCAGCTTTGACAGGGGGTACAATGAGCAGTTCTTC.

V and J are TRBV20-1 and TRBJ2-7; D unresolved. V gave up 3 bases and J gave up 1 base, with 7 bases separating them. Germline lookup yields CDR1 DFQATT and CDR2 SNEGSKA (reference sequence). The CDR3 contains 12 residues. The CDR3 nucleotides read TGCAGTGCTAGTTTACGGTCCTACGAGCAGTACTTC. Protein: CSASLRSYEQYF.